This T cell receptor (beta chain) is drawn from a study of healthy donors' naive CD4 and CD8 T cells. Whole-study results and caveats: CDR3 charge plus V and J genes appeared to account for roughly 12% of CD4/CD8 variance.

Trimming removed 0 bases at V and 8 bases at J, with 10 bases between. CDR1 is LNHNV, CDR2 YYDKDF, per germline (reference sequence). This CDR3 spans 13 amino acids. Each TCR library used roughly 510 ng of total RNA and a linear amplification protocol. TCRdb reanalysed the reads using MiXCR and keeps one entry per CDR3 protein. The sample shows approximately 180,000 distinct CDR3 sequences, about 70% of them seen only once. This clonotype was found a few times. Its specificity is not known. This chain uses TRBV15 with TRBJ1-2; D is unresolved. This TCR was recovered from a pool of human donors in good health; the sample pools cells from several healthy donors. The sequencing sample was made of naive CD4+ and CD8+ T cells sorted from blood, pooled from several donors. This CDR3 is CATSRDHLGGYTF. In DNA form, the CDR3 reads TGTGCCACCAGCAGAGATCACCTGGGGGGCTACACCTTC.